This TCR beta chain was sequenced for a study of cytomegalovirus exposure and HLA in healthy donors. Broader study findings: In a later analysis, approximately 15,000 TCR beta sequences were associated with HLA alleles at 0.05 false discovery rate. Being productive about 87% or about 30% of the time was typical of most TCR beta V segments in an earlier analysis. A link between a missense DCLRE1C variant and TCR beta V- and J-gene trimming emerged from a later analysis. Later analysis suggested most CMV-associated TCR beta chains were HLA-restricted.

A remark on this clone: Its antigen remains unidentified.

The CDR3 sequence is 15 residues long. Losses at the gene ends were 3 bases for V and 3 bases for J; bases not matched to a gene: 6. Per the germline V gene, CDR1 is LNHDA and CDR2 is SQIVND (reference sequence). PCR used 60 Vbeta primers and 13 Jbeta primers. TCRdb keeps only in-frame clones here, not all; method: immunoSEQ multiplex PCR. The sample has fewer than 250,000 clones, under 80% seen once; the top ten hold under 2%. The TCR comes from a young woman in good health and CMV-seronegative. Sequencing input: PBMCs. The gene calls are TRBV19 and TRBJ2-7; 9 bases align to TRBD1. Here the CDR3 reads CASSIGQGSNYEQYF. DNA for the CDR3: TGTGCCAGTAGTATCGGACAGGGGTCAAACTACGAGCAGTACTTC.